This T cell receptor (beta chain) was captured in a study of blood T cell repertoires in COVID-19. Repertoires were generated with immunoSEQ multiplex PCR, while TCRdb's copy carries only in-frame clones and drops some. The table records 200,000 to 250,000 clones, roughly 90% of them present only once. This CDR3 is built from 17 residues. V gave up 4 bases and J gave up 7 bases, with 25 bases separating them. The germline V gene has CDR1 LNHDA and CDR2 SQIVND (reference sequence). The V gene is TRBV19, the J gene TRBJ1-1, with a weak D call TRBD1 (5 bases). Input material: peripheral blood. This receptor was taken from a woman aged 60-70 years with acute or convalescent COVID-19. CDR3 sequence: CASSSHLFQGPRYEAFF. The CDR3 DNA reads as TGTGCCAGTAGTAGCCACCTCTTTCAGGGTCCGAGGTATGAAGCTTTCTTT.